This TCR beta chain was sequenced in a study of blood T cell repertoires in COVID-19. For the study at large: COVID-19 samples, acute and convalescent, were from the United States, Italy and Spain. T cells, B-cell-depleted T cells, or PBMCs provided the cDNA or gDNA that served as material.

The protocol was immunoSEQ multiplex PCR, while the TCRdb copy is restricted to in-frame clones and leaves out a portion. The table has about 50,000 clones, under 90% seen once. The CDR3 is 12 residues long. The V gene lost 5 bases and the J gene lost 9 bases, with 14 bases spanning the gap. Germline lookup yields CDR1 SGHTA and CDR2 FQGNSA. Sequencing was performed on peripheral blood. This chain joins TRBV7-2 and TRBJ2-7; perhaps TRBD2 as D (6 bases). The sequence derives from a man aged 55 to 69 with acute or convalescent COVID-19. CDR3 loop: CASSPQGRRQYF. The CDR3 DNA is TGTGCCAGCAGCCCCCAAGGGAGGAGGCAGTACTTC.